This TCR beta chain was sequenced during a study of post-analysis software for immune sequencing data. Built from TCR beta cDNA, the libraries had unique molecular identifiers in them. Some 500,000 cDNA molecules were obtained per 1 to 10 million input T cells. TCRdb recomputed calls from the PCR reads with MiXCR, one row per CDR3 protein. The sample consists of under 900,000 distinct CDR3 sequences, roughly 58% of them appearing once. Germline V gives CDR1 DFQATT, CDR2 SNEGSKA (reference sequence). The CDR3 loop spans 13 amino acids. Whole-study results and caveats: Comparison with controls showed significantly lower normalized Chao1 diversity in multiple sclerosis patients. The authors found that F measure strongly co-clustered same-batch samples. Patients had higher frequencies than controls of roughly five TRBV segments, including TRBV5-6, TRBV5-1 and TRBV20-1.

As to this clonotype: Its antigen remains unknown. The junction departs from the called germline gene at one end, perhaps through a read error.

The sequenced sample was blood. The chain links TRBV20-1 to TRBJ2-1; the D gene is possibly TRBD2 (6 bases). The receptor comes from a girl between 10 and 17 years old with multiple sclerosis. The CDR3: CSATGLTNNEQFF. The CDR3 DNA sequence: TGCAGTGCTACGGGACTTACGAATAATGAACAGTTCTTC.